This T cell receptor beta chain was identified in a study of CD8 T cells in Susac syndrome. RNA, at about 0.45 to 1 ug, was reverse transcribed with random hexamers. One entry per CDR3 protein, called by TCRdb with MiXCR from the immunoSEQ multiplex PCR reads. The sample has some 300,000 distinct CDR3 sequences; around 91% are singletons. V lost 1 base to trimming and J lost 8 bases, with 15 bases between them. The CDR3 runs 15 residues. Germline values: CDR1 MGHRA, CDR2 YSYEKL. The gene calls are TRBV4-1 and TRBJ1-5, with a tentative D call TRBD1 (6 bases). The specimen was CD8+ T cells from PBMCs. This sequence originates from a human donor with multiple sclerosis. CDR3 nucleotides: TGCGCCAGCAGCCAAGTCTACAGGGTCGGGAAGCCCCAGCATTTT. Residues: CASSQVYRVGKPQHF.